This T cell receptor (beta chain) was identified in a study of T cells after yellow fever vaccination. About the study: Preparation used SMART-Seq v4 Ultra Low Input for the low-cell-number fractions.

From the 5' RACE reads, TCRdb called clonotypes with MiXCR, one entry per CDR3 protein. Of a few hundred thousand distinct CDR3 sequences in the sample, approximately 4.3% were seen once. Study-wide points: Post-booster samples contained most primary-vaccination clones (approximately 96% CD4, almost 90% CD8).

V was cut by 4 bases and J by 10 bases, with 17 bases left in between. Germline V gene data show CDR1 as SGHNT and CDR2 as YYREEE (reference sequence). CDR3 length: 13 amino acids. In its sample, this clonotype was seen a few times. Its antigen is still unknown. The chain has TRBV5-4 and TRBJ2-5; TRBD1 is a possible D gene (6 bases). The sequence came from a man aged 18-30 years who received the YFV17D yellow fever vaccine. Specimen: PBMCs, collected 15 days after the yellow fever booster vaccination. The CDR3 region is CASSTDSQGDQYF. DNA for the CDR3: TGTGCCAGCAGCACGGACAGCCAAGGCGACCAGTACTTC.